Listed below are T cell receptor delta chains from one sample, sequenced in a study of gamma delta lymphoproliferative disorders and STAT genes. With CATT, TCRdb re-called clones from the multiplex PCR reads. The table shows 900 to 1,400 delta-chain clones, with 1.5% to 1.7% occurring only once. Sequencing input: blood. The receptors stem from a human donor in good health. The CDR3 runs from the conserved cysteine through the conserved F or W. D genes are given only for firm matches. Size values are once, few and many counts, or a class for expanded clones, and some rows have none.

abundance	v_gene	d_gene	j_gene	CDR3nt	CDR3aa
.	TRDV3	TRDD3	TRDJ1	TGTGCCTTAAATCTTGCACTGGGGCGAATAGGCCCGTACACCGATAAACTCATCTTT	CALNLALGRIGPYTDKLIF
.	TRDV2	TRDD3	TRDJ1	TGTGCCTGTGTCCTTCGGGGTGGGGATACTCATAAACTCATCTTT	CACVLRGGDTHKLIF
large	TRDV1	TRDD3	TRDJ1	TGTGCTCTTGGGGAATCGATCGGGTTCCCAGCCTTCCCGAGGAACTGGGGGATTACCGTTAAACTCATCTTT	CALGESIGFPAFPRNWGITVKLIF
.	TRAV38-2/DV8	.	TRDJ2	TGTGCTTTCATGAATTCAGGAAACACACCTCTTATCTTT	CAFMNSGNTPLIF
few	TRDV2	.	TRDJ1	TGTGCCTGTGACACCTTAGGAGTAGCGGGGGACACCGATAAACTCATCTTT	CACDTLGVAGDTDKLIF
.	TRDV2	TRDD3	TRDJ1	TGTGCCTGTGACTCTGTACTGGGGGACGCGTACACCGATAAACTCATCTTT	CACDSVLGDAYTDKLIF
few	TRDV1	TRDD3	TRDJ1	TGTGCTCTTGGGGAACTATGGGGGACGGGTCTGCCCCACCCGACCGATAAACTCATCTTT	CALGELWGTGLPHPTDKLIF
.	TRDV1	.	TRDJ1	TGTGCTCTTGGGGAACTATCCTACGGGGATTGCGAACTGTACACCGATAAACTCATCTTT	CALGELSYGDCELYTDKLIF
large	TRDV1	.	TRDJ1	TGTGCTCTTGGGGAATTAGCTTCCTCAGGATCTGGGAAGAATAAACTCATCTTT	CALGELASSGSGKNKLIF
hyperexpanded	TRDV1	.	TRDJ4	TGTGCTCTTGGGGAAGGGTGGGATCCTCCTACCGTACTGGGAGCCAGACCCCTGATCTTT	CALGEGWDPPTVLGARPLIF